The rows below give T cell receptor beta chains drawn from one sample of a study of cytomegalovirus exposure and HLA in healthy donors. TCRdb's copy holds only in-frame clones and misses some; the assay was immunoSEQ multiplex PCR. This repertoire comprises about 200,000 clones; its ten largest clones make up around 0.7%. Sequencing input: PBMCs. The receptor source for this set is a boy aged 5-17 years in good health and CMV-seronegative. Each CDR3 is given with its conserved first and last residue. A D gene is named only where the DNA matches it firmly.

v_call: TRBV28
d_call: NA
j_call: TRBJ1-1
cdr3_nt: TGTGCCAGCAGTACCGGCCCGGGTCAAGCTTTCTTT
cdr3_aa: CASSTGPGQAFF

v_call: TRBV28
d_call: TRBD1
j_call: TRBJ2-1
cdr3_nt: TGTGCCAGCAGTCCACAGGGGGCGTCCTACAATGAGCAGTTCTTC
cdr3_aa: CASSPQGASYNEQFF

v_call: TRBV1
d_call: NA
j_call: TRBJ1-1
cdr3_nt: TGCACCAGCAGCCCAGGACGGGGGGGCACTGAAGCTTTCTTT
cdr3_aa: CTSSPGRGGTEAFF

v_call: TRBV28
d_call: TRBD2
j_call: TRBJ2-5
cdr3_nt: TGTGCCTCCGGGGGGGGTCGGGTGACCCAGTACTTC
cdr3_aa: CASGGGRVTQYF

v_call: TRBV29-1
d_call: NA
j_call: TRBJ1-1
cdr3_nt: TGCAGCGTTCACAGGGTGAACACTGAAGCTTTCTTT
cdr3_aa: CSVHRVNTEAFF

v_call: TRBV7-9
d_call: NA
j_call: TRBJ2-5
cdr3_nt: TGTGCCAGCAGCTCAAAACGGGAGACCCAGTACTTC
cdr3_aa: CASSSKRETQYF

v_call: TRBV27
d_call: NA
j_call: TRBJ1-2
cdr3_nt: TGTGCCAGCAGTCCGGGGACAAGTGGCTACACCTTC
cdr3_aa: CASSPGTSGYTF

v_call: TRBV6-1
d_call: NA
j_call: TRBJ2-7
cdr3_nt: TGTGCCAGCACCGAAGGAGGGGTGGGGTACGAGCAGTACTTC
cdr3_aa: CASTEGGVGYEQYF

v_call: TRBV4-2
d_call: NA
j_call: TRBJ1-1
cdr3_nt: TGTGCCAGCAGCCTTGGGGGGGGACCTGAAGCTTTCTTT
cdr3_aa: CASSLGGGPEAFF

v_call: TRBV19
d_call: NA
j_call: TRBJ2-1
cdr3_nt: TGTGCCAGGAACGAGGGGGACTACAATGAGCAGTTCTTC
cdr3_aa: CARNEGDYNEQFF

v_call: TRBV15
d_call: NA
j_call: TRBJ2-7
cdr3_nt: TGTGCCACCAGCAGGGCCGGAGATAGTGACGGCGAGCAGTACTTC
cdr3_aa: CATSRAGDSDGEQYF